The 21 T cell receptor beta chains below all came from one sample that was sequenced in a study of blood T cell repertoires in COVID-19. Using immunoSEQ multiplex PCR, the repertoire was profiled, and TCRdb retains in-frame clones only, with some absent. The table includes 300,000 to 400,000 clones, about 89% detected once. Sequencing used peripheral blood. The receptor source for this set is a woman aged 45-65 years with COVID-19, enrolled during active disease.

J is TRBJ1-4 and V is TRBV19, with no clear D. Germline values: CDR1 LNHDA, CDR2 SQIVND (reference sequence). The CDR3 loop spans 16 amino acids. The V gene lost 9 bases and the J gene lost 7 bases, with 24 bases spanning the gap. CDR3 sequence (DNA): TGTGCCAGCAAATGGACTGTCTCTTGGGTTTCTGAAAAACTGTTTTTT. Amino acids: CASKWTVSWVSEKLFF.

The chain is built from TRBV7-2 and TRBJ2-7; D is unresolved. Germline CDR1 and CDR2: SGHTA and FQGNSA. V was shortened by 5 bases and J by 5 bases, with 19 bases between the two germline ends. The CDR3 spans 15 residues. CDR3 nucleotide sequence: TGTGCCAGCAGCCCGCCAGGTTTGCCGTTGAACGAGCAGTACTTC. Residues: CASSPPGLPLNEQYF.

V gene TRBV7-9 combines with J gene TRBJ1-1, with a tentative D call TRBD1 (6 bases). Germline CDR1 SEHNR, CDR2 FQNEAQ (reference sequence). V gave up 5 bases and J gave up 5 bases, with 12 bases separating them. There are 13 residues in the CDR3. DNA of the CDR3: TGTGCCAGCAGCCTCTCGACAGGTACTGAAGCTTTCTTT. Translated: CASSLSTGTEAFF.

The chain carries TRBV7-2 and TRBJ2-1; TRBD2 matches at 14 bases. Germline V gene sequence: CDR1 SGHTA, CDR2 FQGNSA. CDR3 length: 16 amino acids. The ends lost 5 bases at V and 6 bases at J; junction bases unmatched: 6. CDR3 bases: TGTGCCAGCAGCCGCCGGGGACTAGCGGGAGTCAATGAGCAGTTCTTC. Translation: CASSRRGLAGVNEQFF.

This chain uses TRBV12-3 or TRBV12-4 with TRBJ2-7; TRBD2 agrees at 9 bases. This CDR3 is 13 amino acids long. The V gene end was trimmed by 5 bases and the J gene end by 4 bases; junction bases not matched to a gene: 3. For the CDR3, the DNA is TGTGCCAGCAGTAAGCGGGGGGAGTACGAGCAGTACTTC. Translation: CASSKRGEYEQYF.

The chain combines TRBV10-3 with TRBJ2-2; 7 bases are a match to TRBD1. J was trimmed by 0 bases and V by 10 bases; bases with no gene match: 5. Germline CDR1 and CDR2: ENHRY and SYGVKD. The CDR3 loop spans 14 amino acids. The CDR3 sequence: CATGDSPNTGELFF. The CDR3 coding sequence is TGTGCCACCGGGGACAGCCCGAACACCGGGGAGCTGTTTTTT.

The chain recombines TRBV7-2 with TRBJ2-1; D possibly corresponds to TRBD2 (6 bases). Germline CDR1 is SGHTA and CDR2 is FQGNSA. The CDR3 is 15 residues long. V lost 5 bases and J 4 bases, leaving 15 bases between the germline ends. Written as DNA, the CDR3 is TGTGCCAGCAGCGGTACCGGGACTGCATACAATGAGCAGTTCTTC. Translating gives CASSGTGTAYNEQFF.

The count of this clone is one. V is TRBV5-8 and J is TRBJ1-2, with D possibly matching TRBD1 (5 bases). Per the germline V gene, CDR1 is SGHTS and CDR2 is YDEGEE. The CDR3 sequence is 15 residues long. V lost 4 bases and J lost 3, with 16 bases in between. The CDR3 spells CASSRPVLGHYGYTF. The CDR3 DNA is TGTGCCAGCAGCCGTCCGGTTTTGGGGCACTATGGCTACACCTTC.

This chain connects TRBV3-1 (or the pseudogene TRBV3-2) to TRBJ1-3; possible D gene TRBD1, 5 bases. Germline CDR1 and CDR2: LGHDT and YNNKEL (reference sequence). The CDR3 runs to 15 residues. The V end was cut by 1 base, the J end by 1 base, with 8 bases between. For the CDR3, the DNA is TGTGCCAGCAGCCAAGCCGGGGGATCTGGAAACACCATATATTTT. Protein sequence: CASSQAGGSGNTIYF.

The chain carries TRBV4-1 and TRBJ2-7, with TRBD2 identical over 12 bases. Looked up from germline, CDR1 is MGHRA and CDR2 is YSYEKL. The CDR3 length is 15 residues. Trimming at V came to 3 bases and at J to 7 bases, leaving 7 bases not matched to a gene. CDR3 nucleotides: TGCGCCAGCAGCCACTCTACTAGCGGGAGGAATGAGCAGTACTTC. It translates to CASSHSTSGRNEQYF.

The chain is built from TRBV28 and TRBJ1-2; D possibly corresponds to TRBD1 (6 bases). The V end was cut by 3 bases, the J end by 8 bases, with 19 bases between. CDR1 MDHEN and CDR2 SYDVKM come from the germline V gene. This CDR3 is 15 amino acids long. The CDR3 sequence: CASSFVSRGFPGYTF. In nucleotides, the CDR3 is TGTGCCAGCAGTTTCGTAAGCAGGGGCTTTCCCGGCTACACCTTC.

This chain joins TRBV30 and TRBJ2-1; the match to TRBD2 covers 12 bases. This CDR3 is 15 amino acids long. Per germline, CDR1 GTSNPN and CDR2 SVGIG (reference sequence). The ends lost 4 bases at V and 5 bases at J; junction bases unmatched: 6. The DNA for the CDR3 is TGTGCCTGGACCCGACTAGCGGGAGTGAACAATGAGCAGTTCTTC. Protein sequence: CAWTRLAGVNNEQFF. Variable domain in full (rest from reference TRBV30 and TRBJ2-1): SQTIHQWPATLVQPVGSPLSLECTVEGTSNPNLYWYRQAAGRGLQLLFYSVGIGQISSEVPQNLSASRPQDRQFILSSKKLLLSDSGFYLCAWTRLAGVNNEQFFGPGTRLTVL.

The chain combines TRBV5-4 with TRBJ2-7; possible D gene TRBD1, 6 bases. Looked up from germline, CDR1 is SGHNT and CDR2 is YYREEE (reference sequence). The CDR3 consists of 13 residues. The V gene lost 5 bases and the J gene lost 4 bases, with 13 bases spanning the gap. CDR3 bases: TGTGCCAGCAGGAAGGACAGAGTTTACGAGCAGTACTTC. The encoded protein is CASRKDRVYEQYF. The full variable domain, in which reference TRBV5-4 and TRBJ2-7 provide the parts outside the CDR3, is ETGVTQSPTHLIKTRGQQVTLRCSSQSGHNTVSWYQQALGQGPQFIFQYYREEENGRGNFPPRFSGLQFPNYSSELNVNALELDDSALYLCASRKDRVYEQYFGPGTRLTVT.

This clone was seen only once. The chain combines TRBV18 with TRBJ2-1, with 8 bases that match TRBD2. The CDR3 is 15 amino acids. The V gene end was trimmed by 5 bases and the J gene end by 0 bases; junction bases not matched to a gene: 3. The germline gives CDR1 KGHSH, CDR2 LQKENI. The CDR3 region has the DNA TGTGCCAGCTCAGAACTAGCGGTCTCCTACAATGAGCAGTTCTTC. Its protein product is CASSELAVSYNEQFF.

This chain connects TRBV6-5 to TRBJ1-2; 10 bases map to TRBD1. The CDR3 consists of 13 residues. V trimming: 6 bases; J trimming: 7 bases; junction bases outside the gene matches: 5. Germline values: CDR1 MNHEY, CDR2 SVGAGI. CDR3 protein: CASRGTGVSGYTF. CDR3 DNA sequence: TGTGCCAGCAGAGGGACAGGGGTTAGTGGCTACACCTTC.

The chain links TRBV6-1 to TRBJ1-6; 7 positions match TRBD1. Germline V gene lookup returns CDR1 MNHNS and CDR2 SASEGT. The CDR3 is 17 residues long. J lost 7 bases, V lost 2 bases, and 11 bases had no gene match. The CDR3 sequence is CASSERNPGTANSPLHF. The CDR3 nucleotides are TGTGCCAGCAGTGAAAGGAACCCCGGGACAGCAAATTCACCCCTCCACTTT.

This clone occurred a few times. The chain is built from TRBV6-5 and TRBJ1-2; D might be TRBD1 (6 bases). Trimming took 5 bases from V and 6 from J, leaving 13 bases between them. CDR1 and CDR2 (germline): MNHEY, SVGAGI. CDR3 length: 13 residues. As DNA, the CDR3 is TGTGCCAGCAGTCGACAGGAAACTCATGGCTACACCTTC. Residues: CASSRQETHGYTF.

CDR3 coding DNA: TGTGCCAGCAGCTTTATAAGGGGTAACTATGGCTACACCTTC. Its protein product is CASSFIRGNYGYTF. V gene TRBV11-2 combines with J gene TRBJ1-2; D is possibly TRBD1 (5 bases). The V and J ends lost 3 bases and 1 base respectively, with 9 bases between them. The CDR3 sequence is 14 residues long. Germline V lookup: CDR1 SGHAT, CDR2 FQNNGV.

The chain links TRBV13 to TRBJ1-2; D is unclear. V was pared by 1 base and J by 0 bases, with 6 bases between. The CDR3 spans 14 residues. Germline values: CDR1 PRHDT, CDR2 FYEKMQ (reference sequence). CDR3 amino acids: CASSLESPNYGYTF. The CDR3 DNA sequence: TGTGCCAGCAGCTTAGAAAGCCCTAACTATGGCTACACCTTC.

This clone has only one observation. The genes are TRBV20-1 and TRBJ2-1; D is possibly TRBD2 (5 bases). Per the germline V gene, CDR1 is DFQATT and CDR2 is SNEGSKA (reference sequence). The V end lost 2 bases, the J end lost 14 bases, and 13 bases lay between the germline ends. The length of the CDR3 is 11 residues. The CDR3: CSARREPEEFF. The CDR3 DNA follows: TGCAGTGCTAGAAGGGAACCGGAGGAGTTCTTC.

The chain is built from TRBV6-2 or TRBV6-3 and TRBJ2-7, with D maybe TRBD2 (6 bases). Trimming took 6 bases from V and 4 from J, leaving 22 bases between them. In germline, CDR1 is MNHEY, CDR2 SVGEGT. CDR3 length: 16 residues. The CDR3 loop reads CASSPRLGGVSYEQYF. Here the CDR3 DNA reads TGTGCCAGCAGCCCACGCCTCGGAGGGGTATCGTACGAGCAGTACTTC.